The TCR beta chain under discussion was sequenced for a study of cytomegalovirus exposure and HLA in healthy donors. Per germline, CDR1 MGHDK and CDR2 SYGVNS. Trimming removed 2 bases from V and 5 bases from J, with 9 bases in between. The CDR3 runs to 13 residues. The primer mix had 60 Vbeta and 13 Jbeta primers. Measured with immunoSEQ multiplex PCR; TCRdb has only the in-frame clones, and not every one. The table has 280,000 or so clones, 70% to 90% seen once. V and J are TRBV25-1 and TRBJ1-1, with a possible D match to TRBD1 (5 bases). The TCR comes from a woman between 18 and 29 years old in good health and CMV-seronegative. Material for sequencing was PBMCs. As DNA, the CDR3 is TGTGCCAGCAGTGAACCGGGGGATACTGAAGCTTTCTTT. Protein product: CASSEPGDTEAFF.